Listed below are T cell receptor beta chains from one sample, sequenced in a study of T-cell memory formation after mild COVID-19. TCRdb reanalysed the 5' RACE reads using MiXCR and keeps one entry per CDR3 protein. There are a few hundred thousand distinct CDR3 sequences in the sample; roughly a quarter occur only once, and roughly 8.9% lies in the top ten. Sample: PBMCs or a T cell subset sorted from them (not recorded which). All receptors come from an adult woman who had mild COVID-19 (a few samples of this study predate the infection). Cell type and time point are not known. The CDR3 runs from the conserved cysteine through the conserved F or W. A D gene is named only where the DNA matches it firmly. The size entry is marked missing in some rows and otherwise reads once, few, many or a size class.

few	TRBV3-1	-	TRBJ1-5	TGTGCCAGCAGCCAAGACCCTACAGGGACCAATCAGCCCCAGCATTTT	CASSQDPTGTNQPQHF
-	TRBV7-9	TRBD1	TRBJ2-3	TGTGCCAGCTCGGGACAGATCACAGATACGCAGTATTTT	CASSGQITDTQYF
-	TRBV7-2	-	TRBJ2-1	TGTGCCAGCAGCCATCACCGGGACGGTTTCTACAATGAGCAGTTCTTC	CASSHHRDGFYNEQFF
-	TRBV12-3/TRBV12-4	-	TRBJ1-2	TGTGCCAGCAGCCCCCTCGGGGGCCCTCACTATGGCTACACCTTC	CASSPLGGPHYGYTF
-	TRBV6-2/TRBV6-3	-	TRBJ1-1	TGTGCCAGCAGCTTAATCCACAAGGCTGAAGCTTTCTTT	CASSLIHKAEAFF
many	TRBV29-1	TRBD2	TRBJ2-3	TGCAGCGGGGGGGTAGCGGGAGGCACAGATACGCAGTATTTT	CSGGVAGGTDTQYF
few	TRBV10-3	TRBD1	TRBJ1-1	TGTGCCATCAGTGACCGGACAGGGTGGAACACTGAAGCTTTCTTT	CAISDRTGWNTEAFF
-	TRBV30	TRBD1	TRBJ2-7	TGTGCCTGGAGTACGCGGGACAGGGGGTACGAGCAGTACTTC	CAWSTRDRGYEQYF
few	TRBV10-3	TRBD1	TRBJ1-1	TGTGCCATCAACGACAGGGCCGGGGACACTGAAGCTTTCTTT	CAINDRAGDTEAFF
-	TRBV18	TRBD1	TRBJ1-2	TGTGCCAGCTCACCTCTTCCGGGACAGGACGGGTACTATGGCTACACCTTC	CASSPLPGQDGYYGYTF
-	TRBV7-2	-	TRBJ1-1	TGTGCCAGCAGCTTAGTGACGGGGAACACTGAAGCTTTCTTT	CASSLVTGNTEAFF
-	TRBV24-1	TRBD1	TRBJ1-1	TGTGCCACCAGGGGTTCCGGGACAGGGAGCACTGAAGCTTTCTTT	CATRGSGTGSTEAFF
-	TRBV18	TRBD2	TRBJ2-7	TGTGCCAGCTCACCACCGGGGCTGCGGACTAGCAGAACCTACGAGCAGTACTTC	CASSPPGLRTSRTYEQYF
-	TRBV6-4	-	TRBJ2-7	TGTGCCAGCAGTGGGACTATGGACGAGCAGTACTTC	CASSGTMDEQYF
many	TRBV7-2	TRBD1	TRBJ2-1	TGTGCCAGCCTAAAGGGGACCGGGACAGGGAATGAGCAGTTCTTC	CASLKGTGTGNEQFF
-	TRBV7-8	-	TRBJ1-3	TGTGCCAGCAGCTCCGACGGCCGGGGGGGCATATATTTT	CASSSDGRGGIYF
-	TRBV6-2/TRBV6-3	-	TRBJ1-1	TGTGCCAGCAGTTACCAAGACACTGAAGCTTTCTTT	CASSYQDTEAFF
-	TRBV4-1	TRBD2	TRBJ2-7	TGCGCCAGCAGCCAAGATCCGCGGGAGGCCTACGAGCAGTACTTC	CASSQDPREAYEQYF
few	TRBV11-2	-	TRBJ1-1	TGTGCCAGCAGCTTAGTGGCATGGACTGAAGCTTTCTTT	CASSLVAWTEAFF
many	TRBV29-1	-	TRBJ2-6	TGCAGCGTCCGTGGGGATAGCTCTGGGGCCAACGTCCTGACTTTC	CSVRGDSSGANVLTF
-	TRBV24-1	-	TRBJ2-1	TGTGCCACCAGTGAGGACAGCAGGTATGAGCAGTTCTTC	CATSEDSRYEQFF
-	TRBV21-1	-	TRBJ2-2	TGTGCCAGCACCTTCGCGGGGAGCACCGGGGAGCTGTTTTTT	CASTFAGSTGELFF
few	TRBV6-5	-	TRBJ2-7	TGTGCCAGCGCTACCCCGGGACGGATTTACGAGCAGTACTTC	CASATPGRIYEQYF